Listed below are T cell receptor beta chains from one sample, sequenced in a study of T cell repertoires in cytomegalovirus infection. TCRdb re-derived calls from the reads in MiXCR, one entry per CDR3 protein. The sample records about 300,000 distinct CDR3 sequences, roughly a tenth being singletons. The sequencing input was PBMCs. These receptors were taken from a human donor in good health (CMV status not recorded). Some clones in this sample may be carry-over from other donors' samples. Both conserved end residues are part of each CDR3. A D gene is named only where the DNA matches it firmly. Clone size is shown for a subset of rows, as once, few, many or a class of expanded clone.

v_gene: TRBV28; j_gene: TRBJ2-5; d_gene: .; abundance: many; CDR3nt: TGTGCCAGCAGTGCCTCCCGAGGGCGGGAGACCCAGTACTTC; CDR3aa: CASSASRGRETQYF
v_gene: TRBV5-1; j_gene: TRBJ2-6; d_gene: .; abundance: .; CDR3nt: TGCGCCAGCAGCTTGGGGGCAGTGGCCTCTGGGGCCAACGTCCTGACTTTC; CDR3aa: CASSLGAVASGANVLTF
v_gene: TRBV7-6; j_gene: TRBJ2-6; d_gene: .; abundance: many; CDR3nt: TGTGCCAGCAGCTTAGGGGTAGGGGCGACCTCTGGGGCCAACGTCCTGACTTTC; CDR3aa: CASSLGVGATSGANVLTF
v_gene: TRBV29-1; j_gene: TRBJ1-1; d_gene: .; abundance: few; CDR3nt: TGCAGCGTTGATGGGTGGGAGAGGAACACTGAAGCTTTCTTT; CDR3aa: CSVDGWERNTEAFF
v_gene: TRBV28; j_gene: TRBJ1-5; d_gene: .; abundance: many; CDR3nt: TGTGCCAGCAGTCGAACGGACCGAAACAATCAGCCCCAGCATTTT; CDR3aa: CASSRTDRNNQPQHF
v_gene: TRBV7-9; j_gene: TRBJ1-1; d_gene: TRBD1; abundance: many; CDR3nt: TGTGCCAGCATAGTATCAGGGGGCGCCGAGAACACTGAAGCTTTCTTT; CDR3aa: CASIVSGGAENTEAFF
v_gene: TRBV5-4; j_gene: TRBJ1-4; d_gene: .; abundance: many; CDR3nt: TGTGCCAGCAGCCAGCGAGGGCAGGGCTTAGGTGAAAAACTGTTTTTT; CDR3aa: CASSQRGQGLGEKLFF
v_gene: TRBV7-6; j_gene: TRBJ2-1; d_gene: .; abundance: .; CDR3nt: TGTGCCAGCAGCTTGGACTACGATGAGCAGTTCTTC; CDR3aa: CASSLDYDEQFF
v_gene: TRBV7-6; j_gene: TRBJ1-2; d_gene: .; abundance: many; CDR3nt: TGTGCCATTTTAAGTGGGCCAACTAACTATGGCTACACCTTC; CDR3aa: CAILSGPTNYGYTF
v_gene: TRBV2; j_gene: TRBJ1-6; d_gene: TRBD1; abundance: .; CDR3nt: TGTGCCAGCAGCGCAGGGACAGAGTGGATTGGTTCACCCCTCCACTTT; CDR3aa: CASSAGTEWIGSPLHF
v_gene: TRBV5-1; j_gene: TRBJ2-3; d_gene: .; abundance: many; CDR3nt: TGCGCCAGCAGCTTGGCCCCACACAGCACAGATACGCAGTATTTT; CDR3aa: CASSLAPHSTDTQYF
v_gene: TRBV15; j_gene: TRBJ2-2; d_gene: .; abundance: many; CDR3nt: TGTGCCACCAGCAGGGACGGAGCCTTAGTAGCGAACACCGGGGAGCTGTTTTTT; CDR3aa: CATSRDGALVANTGELFF
v_gene: TRBV7-9; j_gene: TRBJ2-7; d_gene: .; abundance: many; CDR3nt: TGTGCCAGCAGCTCACCTCCTCGGGCCGCCTACGAGCAGTACTTC; CDR3aa: CASSSPPRAAYEQYF
v_gene: TRBV6-4; j_gene: TRBJ2-2; d_gene: TRBD1; abundance: few; CDR3nt: TGTCCTCACCTGACAGGGGGGCTAAAGGACACCGGGGAGCTGTTTTTT; CDR3aa: CPHLTGGLKDTGELFF
v_gene: TRBV28; j_gene: TRBJ1-3; d_gene: .; abundance: .; CDR3nt: TGTGCCAGCAGTTTACAAGTGACAAACACCATATATTTT; CDR3aa: CASSLQVTNTIYF
v_gene: TRBV5-1; j_gene: TRBJ2-2; d_gene: TRBD2; abundance: .; CDR3nt: TGCGCCAGCAGCTTGGAACTAGCGGGGCCGAACACCGGGGAGCTGTTTTTT; CDR3aa: CASSLELAGPNTGELFF
v_gene: TRBV6-2/TRBV6-3; j_gene: TRBJ1-1; d_gene: .; abundance: .; CDR3nt: TGTGCCAGCAGTCTCTCGGATGGAAGCACTGAAGCTTTCTTT; CDR3aa: CASSLSDGSTEAFF